These 26 T cell receptor beta chains were all obtained from the same sample, sequenced in a study of CD8+CD57+ T cells in acquired aplastic anemia. Genomic DNA served as template for TCR beta VDJ and CDR3 profiling. TCRdb independently ran MiXCR on the reads; one entry per CDR3 protein. The data contain about 290,000 distinct CDR3 sequences, approximately 60% of them seen just once; the ten biggest clones take up roughly 1.2%. Sequencing involved patients with CD8+CD57+ cell expansion previously shown by flow cytometry. Sequenced input: sorted CD4+, CD8+, or CD8+CD57+ T cells (not recorded which) from PBMCs. Receptors were obtained from a human donor with aplastic anemia.

There are many counts of this clonotype. J is TRBJ2-5 and V is TRBV12-3 or TRBV12-4; 12 positions match TRBD2. The CDR3 totals 16 residues. Unmatched junction bases numbered 7, after V lost 6 bases and J lost 2 bases. This chain's CDR3 is CASSPTSGSGQETQYF. The CDR3 region has the DNA TGTGCCAGCAGCCCGACTAGCGGGAGTGGTCAAGAGACCCAGTACTTC.

The CDR3 spells CASSIHLASYEQYF. DNA for the CDR3: TGTGCCAGCAGTATTCACCTGGCCTCCTACGAGCAGTACTTC. V gene TRBV6-5 combines with J gene TRBJ2-7; D not certain. Germline V CDR1 and CDR2: MNHEY, SVGAGI. The CDR3 has 14 amino acids. V was cut by 5 bases and J by 0 bases, with 11 bases left in between.

The chain has TRBV6-5 and TRBJ2-5; TRBD1 might be the D (7 bases). Matching the DNA end better, TRBJ2-7 makes the J call doubtful. The CDR3 runs to 14 residues. Germline assignment: CDR1 MNHEY and CDR2 SVGAGI. The CDR3 DNA is TGTGCCAGCAGCAGACAGGGCTCGGGGGACGAGCAGTACTTC. Amino acids: CASSRQGSGDEQYF.

This clonotype came up many times. The rearrangement uses TRBV3-1 and TRBJ2-7; perhaps TRBD2 as D (5 bases). The CDR3 contains 14 residues. Trimming pared 1 base from V and 4 bases from J, leaving 11 bases between. The germline CDR1 and CDR2 sequences are LGHDT and YNNKEL (reference sequence). CDR3 coding DNA: TGTGCCAGCAGCCAAGGGAGCGGTCCTTACGAGCAGTACTTC. Translating gives CASSQGSGPYEQYF.

This clonotype has at least ten counts. The DNA of the CDR3 is TGCGCCAGCAGCCAAGGTGTGGGGGGGTCGTCTGAAGCTTTCTTT. Residues: CASSQGVGGSSEAFF. The chain is built from TRBV4-1 and TRBJ1-1, with D tentatively TRBD1 (5 bases). The CDR3 runs to 15 residues. Germline V gene data show CDR1 as MGHRA and CDR2 as YSYEKL. The V end was cut by 1 base, the J end by 6 bases, with 15 bases between.

This sequence joins TRBV29-1 and TRBJ2-7; 8 bases map to TRBD1. From germline, CDR1 is SQVTM and CDR2 ANQGSEA. The CDR3 covers 15 residues. Trimming removed 5 bases from V and 5 bases from J; junction bases left unmatched: 14. The CDR3 protein is CSVTLLDRGLDEQYF. The CDR3, as DNA: TGCAGCGTTACCCTCCTTGACAGGGGCCTCGACGAGCAGTACTTC.

The V and J genes are TRBV7-9 and TRBJ2-5; 8 nucleotides match TRBD2. The germline V gene encodes CDR1 SEHNR and CDR2 FQNEAQ (reference sequence). This CDR3 is built from 18 residues. After removal of 4 bases from V and 5 bases from J, the junction contained 18 bases not matched to a gene. The CDR3 DNA follows: TGTGCCAGCAGCTCCCCCCCCGGGAGGGCCGCAGCAGAGGAGACCCAGTACTTC. This gives the protein CASSSPPGRAAAEETQYF.

Concerning this clonotype: At one end, the junction sequence differs from germline, possibly due to a read error. This chain joins TRBV7-9 and TRBJ2-7; TRBD2 matches 9 bases. CDR1 and CDR2 from the germline V gene are SEHNR and FQNEAQ (reference sequence). CDR3 size: 15 residues. CDR3 in amino acids: CASSSAGGGGYERYF. The CDR3 nucleotides are TGTGCCAGCAGCTCGGCGGGAGGGGGGGGATACGAGCGGTACTTC. Complete variable domain (other parts from reference TRBV7-9 and TRBJ2-7): DTGVSQNPRHKITKRGQNVTFRCDPISEHNRLYWYRQTLGQGPEFLTYFQNEAQLEKSRLLSDRFSAERPKGSFSTLEIQRTEQGDSAMYLCASSSAGGGGYERYFGPGTRLTVT.

The chain is built from TRBV5-1 and TRBJ2-1; perhaps TRBD2 as D (6 bases). Germline V gene lookup returns CDR1 SGHRS and CDR2 YFSETQ. Trimming removed 1 base from V and 10 bases from J, with 15 bases in between. The CDR3 covers 14 residues. The CDR3: CASSLLVGGGEQFF. The CDR3 DNA follows: TGCGCCAGCAGCTTGCTCGTGGGAGGCGGGGAGCAGTTCTTC.

Only one count was recorded for this clonotype. V usage is TRBV2 and J usage is TRBJ2-3; D is possibly TRBD2 (6 bases). Germline lookup yields CDR1 SNHLY and CDR2 FYNNEI. V was pared by 10 bases and J by 10 bases, with 12 bases between. This CDR3 has 10 residues. The CDR3 bases are TGTGCCACCGATTCGGGGGCGCAGTATTTT. This gives the protein CATDSGAQYF. Looking up the rest from reference TRBV2 and TRBJ2-3 gives the full variable domain: EPEVTQTPSHQVTQMGQEVILRCVPISNHLYFYWYRQILGQKVEFLVSFYNNEISEKSEIFDDQFSVERPDGSNFTLKIRSTKLEDSAMYFCATDSGAQYFGPGTRLTVL.

This clonotype was detected many times. This chain connects TRBV25-1 to TRBJ2-3; 9 bases agree with TRBD1. This CDR3 spans 16 amino acids. Losses at the gene ends were 3 bases for V and 3 bases for J; bases not matched to a gene: 7. The germline V gene encodes CDR1 MGHDK and CDR2 SYGVNS. As DNA, the CDR3 is TGTGCCAGCAGTGAGTTGAGACAGGGGGTTACAGATACGCAGTATTTT. Translation: CASSELRQGVTDTQYF. Together with reference TRBV25-1 and TRBJ2-3, the CDR3 gives the full variable domain: EADIYQTPRYLVIGTGKKITLECSQTMGHDKMYWYQQDPGMELHLIHYSYGVNSTEKGDLSSESTVSRIRTEHFPLTLESARPSHTSQYLCASSELRQGVTDTQYFGPGTRLTVL.

V gene TRBV12-5 combines with J gene TRBJ1-1; possible D gene TRBD1, 6 bases. Germline loops: CDR1 LGHNT, CDR2 FRNRAP. The CDR3 is 14 residues long. CDR3: CASSGGQKNTEAFF. The CDR3 DNA follows: TGTGCCAGCAGTGGCGGACAGAAGAACACTGAAGCTTTCTTT.

This chain connects TRBV29-1 to TRBJ1-6, with a possible D match to TRBD1 (6 bases). The CDR3 covers 14 residues. Germline-derived CDR1 and CDR2 are SQVTM and ANQGSEA. V was shortened by 6 bases and J by 4 bases, with 13 bases between the two germline ends. DNA of the CDR3: TGCAGCGTAAAACTGACAGGTTATAATTCACCCCTCCACTTT. It specifies CSVKLTGYNSPLHF.

There are a few counts of this clonotype. V and J are TRBV2 and TRBJ1-5; no clear D. Per germline, CDR1 SNHLY and CDR2 FYNNEI. Trimming removed 2 bases from V and 7 bases from J, with 9 bases in between. CDR3 length: 13 residues. For the CDR3, the DNA is TGTGCCAGCAGTGAACAGGTAGACCAGCCCCAGCATTTT. Protein product: CASSEQVDQPQHF.

The chain joins TRBV25-1 to TRBJ2-7, with 7 bases that match TRBD1. CDR3 size: 15 residues. V lost 5 bases and J lost 5; bases outside the gene matches: 12. Germline CDR1 is MGHDK and CDR2 is SYGVNS. The CDR3: CASSSLLTTGDEQYF. CDR3 nucleotide sequence: TGTGCCAGCAGTTCCTTACTGACCACAGGGGACGAGCAGTACTTC.

This clonotype was observed many times. The gene calls are TRBV6-5 and TRBJ1-3; D is unresolved. V lost 0 bases and J 0 bases, leaving 12 bases between the germline ends. The CDR3 runs 17 residues. Germline CDR1 and CDR2: MNHEY and SVGAGI. The CDR3 protein is CASSYSFDRGSGNTIYF. The CDR3 coding sequence is TGTGCCAGCAGTTACTCGTTCGATAGAGGCTCTGGAAACACCATATATTTT.

This clonotype has a handful of counts. V and J are TRBV25-1 and TRBJ1-6, with D maybe TRBD1 (5 bases). The V gene lost 1 base and the J gene lost 7 bases, with 11 bases spanning the gap. Per germline, CDR1 MGHDK and CDR2 SYGVNS. The CDR3 has 15 amino acids. In DNA form, the CDR3 reads TGTGCCAGCAGTGAATCCGACAGCCCCAATTCACCCCTCCACTTT. Protein: CASSESDSPNSPLHF. The entire variable domain, with the rest obtained from reference TRBV25-1 and TRBJ1-6, is as follows: EADIYQTPRYLVIGTGKKITLECSQTMGHDKMYWYQQDPGMELHLIHYSYGVNSTEKGDLSSESTVSRIRTEHFPLTLESARPSHTSQYLCASSESDSPNSPLHFGNGTRLTVT.

This chain uses TRBV2 with TRBJ2-7, with 10 nucleotides matching TRBD2. The CDR3 has 18 residues. Germline values: CDR1 SNHLY, CDR2 FYNNEI. After removal of 6 bases from V and 5 bases from J, the junction contained 19 bases not matched to a gene. The CDR3 spells CASSGGLLAGPGIDEQYF. The CDR3 region has the DNA TGTGCCAGCAGCGGGGGATTACTAGCGGGGCCCGGGATCGACGAGCAGTACTTC.

This rearrangement joins TRBV20-1 to TRBJ1-1; no clear D gene. CDR3 length equals 11 residues. Trimming removed 0 bases from V and 8 bases from J, with 7 bases in between. Germline V CDR1 and CDR2: DFQATT, SNEGSKA (reference sequence). CDR3 DNA: TGCAGTGCTAGAGAACAGACCGAAGCTTTCTTT. Protein sequence: CSAREQTEAFF.

This clonotype was seen just once. The genes are TRBV12-3 or TRBV12-4 and TRBJ2-5, with D unresolved. The CDR3 contains 9 residues. V was pared by 5 bases and J by 10 bases, with 5 bases between. CDR3 DNA: TGTGCCAGCAGTATTGACCAGTACTTC. It translates to CASSIDQYF.

The rearrangement uses TRBV5-1 and TRBJ1-6; tentatively, D is TRBD1 (5 bases). CDR3 length: 18 amino acids. Looked up from germline, CDR1 is SGHRS and CDR2 is YFSETQ. The ends were cut back, 2 bases at V and 0 bases at J, with 15 bases in the middle. In nucleotides, the CDR3 is TGCGCCAGCAGCTTCGGGGCAGACGTGAGCTCCTATAATTCACCCCTCCACTTT. Amino acids: CASSFGADVSSYNSPLHF. The whole variable domain, remainder taken from reference TRBV5-1 and TRBJ1-6, is KAGVTQTPRYLIKTRGQQVTLSCSPISGHRSVSWYQQTPGQGLQFLFEYFSETQRNKGNFPGRFSGRQFSNSRSEMNVSTLELGDSALYLCASSFGADVSSYNSPLHFGNGTRLTVT.

The chain carries TRBV9 and TRBJ2-3; TRBD2 might be the D (6 bases). The CDR3 runs 14 residues. Germline lookup yields CDR1 SGDLS and CDR2 YYNGEE. V lost 3 bases and J 4 bases, leaving 12 bases between the germline ends. The CDR3 reads CASSAEAGPDTQYF. The CDR3 coding sequence is TGTGCCAGCAGCGCGGAGGCGGGGCCAGATACGCAGTATTTT.

The CDR3 here is CATSDTPGLAGGQETQYF. CDR3 bases: TGTGCCACCAGTGACACTCCTGGACTAGCGGGGGGGCAAGAGACCCAGTACTTC. The chain couples TRBV24-1 to TRBJ2-5, with TRBD2 matching 15 bases. In germline, CDR1 is KGHDR, CDR2 SFDVKD. Trimming cost V 4 bases and J 2 bases; bases outside gene matches: 7. The CDR3 sequence is 18 residues long.

A single count supports this clonotype. The chain is built from TRBV25-1 and TRBJ2-1; a possible D gene is TRBD2 (6 bases). V was trimmed by 4 bases and J by 5 bases, leaving 15 bases between them. This CDR3 is 15 amino acids long. Looked up from germline, CDR1 is MGHDK and CDR2 is SYGVNS. As DNA, the CDR3 is TGTGCCAGCAGTGCGTATTTAGCGGACCACAATGAGCAGTTCTTC. Translation: CASSAYLADHNEQFF.

The rearrangement links TRBV2 to TRBJ1-4; D gene uncertain. The CDR3 length is 12 residues. Trimming took 6 bases from V and 7 from J, leaving 9 bases between them. In germline, CDR1 is SNHLY, CDR2 FYNNEI. This CDR3 is CASRAEVEKLFF. CDR3 nucleotides: TGTGCCAGCAGGGCGGAGGTTGAAAAACTGTTTTTT.

The rearrangement links TRBV7-8 to TRBJ2-7; weak D call: TRBD2 (5 bases). The V end lost 1 base, the J end lost 2 bases, and 12 bases lay between the germline ends. Germline CDR1 is SGHVS and CDR2 is FQNEAQ. The CDR3 runs to 15 residues. The DNA for the CDR3 is TGTGCCAGCAGCTTAGGGACTCCCGGGCCCTACGAGCAGTACTTC. Its translation is CASSLGTPGPYEQYF.